This T cell receptor beta chain was sequenced for a study of T cell responses to AZD1222 COVID-19 vaccine. Study results and limitations: CD4 TCRs covered the whole spike, strongest at regions 160-218 and 743-854. In a largely white British group with more females than males, clonal diversity was possibly underestimated. Reportedly, nearly half the spike-specific TCRs target unmutated variant regions.

Assay: immunoSEQ multiplex PCR; the TCRdb copy retains only in-frame clones and omits some. The sample consists of some 150,000 clones, around nine tenths of them appearing once. This CDR3 has 12 residues. The germline gives CDR1 SNHLY, CDR2 FYNNEI. V lost 8 bases to trimming and J lost 4 bases, with 11 bases between them. This clone occurred once. Its antigen remains unknown. This specimen was peripheral blood, taken on day 0 of AZD1222 vaccination. The sequence came from an adult in good health. V is TRBV2 and J is TRBJ2-5, with unresolved D. CDR3 sequence: CASGYSRETQYF. Written as DNA, the CDR3 is TGTGCCAGCGGGTACTCCCGAGAGACCCAGTACTTC.